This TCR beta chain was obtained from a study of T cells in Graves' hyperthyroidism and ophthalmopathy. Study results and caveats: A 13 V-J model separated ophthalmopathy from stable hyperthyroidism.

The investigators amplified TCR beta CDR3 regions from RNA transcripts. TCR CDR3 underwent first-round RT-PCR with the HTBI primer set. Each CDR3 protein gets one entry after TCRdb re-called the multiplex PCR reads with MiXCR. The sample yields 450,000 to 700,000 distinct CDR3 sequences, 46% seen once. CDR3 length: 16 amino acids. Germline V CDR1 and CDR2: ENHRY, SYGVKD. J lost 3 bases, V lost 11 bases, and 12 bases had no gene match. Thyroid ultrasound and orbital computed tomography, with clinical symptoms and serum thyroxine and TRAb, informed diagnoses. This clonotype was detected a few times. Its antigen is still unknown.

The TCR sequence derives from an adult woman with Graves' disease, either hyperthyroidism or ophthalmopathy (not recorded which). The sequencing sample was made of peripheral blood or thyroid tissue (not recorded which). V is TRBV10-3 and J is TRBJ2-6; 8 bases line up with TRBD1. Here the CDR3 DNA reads TGTGCCTCGCGTGACAGGGGAGGCGTTGGGGCCAACGTCCTGACTTTC. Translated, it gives CASRDRGGVGANVLTF.